The 2 T cell receptor beta chains below were found in one sample sequenced in a study of T cell responses to AZD1222 COVID-19 vaccine. Some clones are missing from TCRdb's copy, which holds only in-frame ones; the method was immunoSEQ multiplex PCR. The sample has 150,000 to 200,000 clones; around nine tenths are singletons. The sequencing here drew on peripheral blood, taken on day 0 of AZD1222 vaccination. The receptors come from an adult in good health.

The chain joins TRBV10-3 to TRBJ2-1; 15 bases are shared with TRBD2. V shed 7 bases and J 5 bases; nucleotides not matched to a gene: 3. From germline, CDR1 is ENHRY and CDR2 SYGVKD. This CDR3 has 15 amino acids. This CDR3 reads CAINGLAGGNNEQFF. As DNA, the CDR3 is TGTGCCATCAACGGACTAGCGGGAGGGAACAATGAGCAGTTCTTC.

This clone was seen a single time. The rearrangement uses TRBV2 and TRBJ1-2; no reliable D call. CDR3 length: 15 residues. Germline V gene data show CDR1 as SNHLY and CDR2 as FYNNEI. Between the trimmed V and J ends, which lost 6 bases and 0 bases, there was a span of 14 bases. CDR3 protein: CASSHSANPNYGYTF. CDR3 coding DNA: TGTGCCAGCAGCCACTCGGCAAACCCTAACTATGGCTACACCTTC.